The clone carrying this T cell receptor beta chain was detected once. The data are from a study of blood T cell repertoires in COVID-19. Turning to the study itself: Acute and convalescent COVID-19 specimens originated in the United States, Italy and Spain. Sample material is recorded as cDNA or gDNA derived from T cells, B-cell-depleted T cells, or PBMCs.

Trimming left V 6 bases short and J 1 base short, with 12 bases between. The CDR3 loop spans 14 amino acids. The germline V gene has CDR1 MDHEN and CDR2 SYDVKM. Per the original methods: Counts of nucleated cells, estimated from reference gene primer amplification, were obtained. TCRdb's table, derived via immunoSEQ multiplex PCR, lists solely in-frame clones and lacks some. The D gene and trimming were derived from the DNA, and the V and J assignments and clone size from that table. The sample yields about 490,000 clones, approximately 85% seen once. The origin of this receptor is a human donor in a cohort sampled during active COVID-19. This sequence joins TRBV28 and TRBJ1-1; D possibly corresponds to TRBD1 (6 bases). The specimen was peripheral blood. CDR3 protein: CASRLTGPNTEAFF. The CDR3 DNA follows: TGTGCCAGCAGGCTGACAGGACCGAACACTGAAGCTTTCTTT.